The rows below give T cell receptor beta chains drawn from one sample of a study of shared clonotypes between healthy human individuals. TCRdb's copy holds only in-frame clones and misses some; the assay was immunoSEQ multiplex PCR. The sample shows under 750,000 clones, over 55% of them seen only once. The sequenced sample was memory CD4+ T cells sorted from blood. These receptors were taken from a woman aged 25 to 39 in good health. CDR3s include the opening cysteine and the closing phenylalanine or tryptophan. A D gene is named only where the DNA matches it firmly. The size field is filled for only some rows; it gives once, few, many or a size class.

clone size	V gene	J gene	D gene	CDR3 DNA	CDR3 protein
NA	TRBV5-6	TRBJ2-7	NA	TGTGCCAGCAGCTTGCAGGGCGGCCTCAACTACGAGCAGTACTTC	CASSLQGGLNYEQYF
NA	TRBV6-5	TRBJ2-1	NA	TGTGCCAGCAGTTACTCCGACAAAGGCTCCTACAATGAGCAGTTCTTC	CASSYSDKGSYNEQFF
NA	TRBV18	TRBJ2-1	TRBD2	TGTGCCAGCTCCCCTAGCGGGACGAGGGGCTACAATGAGCAGTTCTTC	CASSPSGTRGYNEQFF
NA	TRBV19	TRBJ2-7	NA	TGTGCCAGTAGTATAGATGTCGGGGACTCCTACGAGCAGTACTTC	CASSIDVGDSYEQYF
NA	TRBV7-8	TRBJ2-1	NA	TGTGCCAGCAACCACTTCGGGCCCAGTGAGCAGTTCTTC	CASNHFGPSEQFF
many	TRBV6-4	TRBJ2-2	TRBD2	TGTGCCAGCAGTGAGACTAGCGGGAGTACCGGGGAGCTGTTTTTT	CASSETSGSTGELFF
once	TRBV5-1	TRBJ2-1	TRBD2	TGCGCCAGCAGCCCCCCCGGCGGGAGGGCCGCCAATGAGCAGTTCTTC	CASSPPGGRAANEQFF
once	TRBV11-2	TRBJ2-2	NA	TGTGCCAGCAGCCCCGAAAGAGTCACCGGGGAGCTGTTTTTT	CASSPERVTGELFF
NA	TRBV5-8	TRBJ1-1	NA	TGTGCCAGCAGCTTGTTAGGCAGGGGCGTCGGTTACACTGAAGCTTTCTTT	CASSLLGRGVGYTEAFF
few	TRBV14	TRBJ1-3	NA	TGTGCCAGCAGCCAAGATGGGGACACCATATATTTT	CASSQDGDTIYF
many	TRBV19	TRBJ2-7	TRBD2	TGTGCCAGCTCCCTAGCGGGAGGGCCCGACGAGCAGTACTTC	CASSLAGGPDEQYF
NA	TRBV7-9	TRBJ2-3	TRBD2	TGTGCCAGCAGCTTAGAGCCCGGACTAGCGGGAGTGTTCACAGATACGCAGTATTTT	CASSLEPGLAGVFTDTQYF
NA	TRBV6-5	TRBJ2-4	NA	TGTGCCAGCTCACAGTCTAAGGCCAAAAACATTCAGTACTTC	CASSQSKAKNIQYF
NA	TRBV6-6	TRBJ1-2	TRBD1	TGTGCCAGCAGCAGACAGGGGAAGAGTGGCTACACCTTC	CASSRQGKSGYTF
NA	TRBV18	TRBJ2-1	TRBD2	TGTGCCAGCTCACCATATATATCTAGCGGGATCGACAATGAGCAGTTCTTC	CASSPYISSGIDNEQFF
NA	TRBV5-1	TRBJ2-7	NA	TGCGCCAGCAGCTTGGGGGTCCCCTACGAGCAGTACTTC	CASSLGVPYEQYF
NA	TRBV29-1	TRBJ2-2	TRBD2	TGCAGCGTGGCAGCGGGAGGTCACACCGGGGAGCTGTTTTTT	CSVAAGGHTGELFF
NA	TRBV28	TRBJ2-6	TRBD2	TGTGCCAGCAGTTTATGGGGACTAGCGGGCAACTCTGGGGCCAACGTCCTGACTTTC	CASSLWGLAGNSGANVLTF
NA	TRBV5-5	TRBJ1-5	NA	TGTGCCAGCAGCTCCTGGAACCAGGCCCAGCATTTT	CASSSWNQAQHF
NA	TRBV10-3	TRBJ2-7	NA	TGTGCCATCAGTTTCCACGGTCTCGAGCAGTACTTC	CAISFHGLEQYF
NA	TRBV27	TRBJ2-5	NA	TGTGCCAGCAGTTTGGTGTCCTATGGGACCCAGTACTTC	CASSLVSYGTQYF
NA	TRBV18	TRBJ2-1	TRBD1	TGTGCCAGCTCTTCGGGACAGGGGTCCTACAATGAGCAGTTCTTC	CASSSGQGSYNEQFF
NA	TRBV20-1	TRBJ2-7	NA	TGCAGTGCTAGTACCCCCTACGAGCAGTACTTC	CSASTPYEQYF
NA	TRBV19	TRBJ2-2	TRBD1	TGTGCCAGTAGTACCTCGGGGACAGCTGGGTTTGGTTTGTTCACCGGGGAGCTGTTTTTT	CASSTSGTAGFGLFTGELFF
NA	TRBV19	TRBJ2-1	NA	TGTGCCAGTAGTATCGGGCTCATCCGGGGTGAGCAGTTCTTC	CASSIGLIRGEQFF
NA	TRBV27	TRBJ1-1	NA	TGTGTAGCGGGGACTGAAGCTTTCTTT	CVAGTEAFF
NA	TRBV19	TRBJ1-2	NA	TGTGCCAGTAGTCCCGGTCCCACGCATAACTATGGCTACACCTTC	CASSPGPTHNYGYTF
NA	TRBV2	TRBJ1-5	NA	TGTGCCAGCAGTGAAGCGCTCGGGGTGGCCCAGCATTTT	CASSEALGVAQHF
NA	TRBV20-1	TRBJ1-2	NA	TGCAGTGCTAGGGCCGGAGGCTACACCTTC	CSARAGGYTF
NA	TRBV4-2	TRBJ2-3	TRBD2	TGTGCCAGCAGCCCATTTACTAGCGGGCGCACAGATACGCAGTATTTT	CASSPFTSGRTDTQYF
NA	TRBV28	TRBJ2-2	NA	TGTGCCAGCAGGGAGTGGGGCGGGACGGCGAACACCGGGGAGCTGTTTTTT	CASREWGGTANTGELFF
NA	TRBV28	TRBJ2-7	NA	TGTGCCAGCAGGCCCAGGGGCCAATCCTACGAGCAGTACTTC	CASRPRGQSYEQYF
NA	TRBV7-2	TRBJ1-6	TRBD1	TGTGCCAGCAGCCTACAGGGGTATAATTCACCCCTCCACTTT	CASSLQGYNSPLHF
NA	TRBV5-4	TRBJ2-7	TRBD2	TGTGCCAGCAGCTTGGGTAGCGGGTCAGTACCCGAGCAGTACTTC	CASSLGSGSVPEQYF
NA	TRBV28	TRBJ2-7	NA	TGTGCCAGCAGTGCTGGACGGTCCTACGAGCAGTACTTC	CASSAGRSYEQYF
NA	TRBV6-6	TRBJ2-1	TRBD1	TGTGCCAGCAGACAAATAACAGGGGAGTACGGTGAGCAGTTCTTC	CASRQITGEYGEQFF
NA	TRBV27	TRBJ1-5	TRBD1	TGTGCCAGCAGACCCCCGGGCAGGGGGCCCAATCAGCCCCAGCATTTT	CASRPPGRGPNQPQHF
NA	TRBV2	TRBJ2-7	NA	TGTGCCAGCAACCGGGTCGACGCTACAGATGAGCAGTACTTC	CASNRVDATDEQYF
NA	TRBV5-1	TRBJ2-1	NA	TGCGCCAGCAGCTTCTCCACCGCGGGACAGTCCTACAATGAGCAGTTCTTC	CASSFSTAGQSYNEQFF
NA	TRBV27	TRBJ2-7	TRBD2	TGTGCCAGCATGTCGCTAAGCTCCCGGGGGGGGGAGCAGTACTTC	CASMSLSSRGGEQYF
few	TRBV5-1	TRBJ2-2	NA	TGCGCCAGCAGCTTGGATTTGAACACCGGGGAGCTGTTTTTT	CASSLDLNTGELFF
NA	TRBV10-3	TRBJ2-1	NA	TGTGCCATCAGTGATAAAGAGGGCTATGAGCAGTTCTTC	CAISDKEGYEQFF
NA	TRBV5-6	TRBJ1-2	NA	TGTGCCAGCAGCCCAGGAGCCTATGGCTACACCTTC	CASSPGAYGYTF
NA	TRBV11-2	TRBJ2-2	NA	TGTGCCAGCAGCTTGGGGAACGGCGGACGAGACACCGGGGAGCTGTTTTTT	CASSLGNGGRDTGELFF
few	TRBV28	TRBJ1-3	TRBD1	TGTGCCAGCAGTTTTGGCGAGACAGGGGCCAACTCTGGAAACACCATATATTTT	CASSFGETGANSGNTIYF
NA	TRBV11-2	TRBJ2-7	NA	TGTGCCAGCAAAAGGGAACATGCGACGTACGAGCAGTACTTC	CASKREHATYEQYF
NA	TRBV6-5	TRBJ2-7	TRBD1	TGTGCCAGCAGGGACCCCGGGACAGGGAACTACGAGCAGTACTTC	CASRDPGTGNYEQYF
NA	TRBV5-6	TRBJ2-7	TRBD1	TGTGCCAGCAGTAACAGGGGGTCCTACGAGCAGTACTTC	CASSNRGSYEQYF
NA	TRBV10-3	TRBJ2-1	TRBD2	TGTGCCATCAGTGAACTAGCGAGCTACAATGAGCAGTTCTTC	CAISELASYNEQFF
NA	TRBV28	TRBJ2-2	NA	TGTGCCAGCAGTCCCTTCTGGGAATCGAATATCGCCGGGGAGCTGTTTTTT	CASSPFWESNIAGELFF
NA	TRBV5-1	TRBJ2-1	TRBD1	TGCGCCAGCAGCGCACAGGGGAACTCCTACAATGAGCAGTTCTTC	CASSAQGNSYNEQFF
NA	TRBV5-6	TRBJ1-2	TRBD1	TGTGCCAGCAGCTTGCCCGGGACAGGGTCCGCGTATGGCTACACCTTC	CASSLPGTGSAYGYTF